Presented here are 11 T cell receptor beta chains from one specimen sequenced in a study of blood T cell repertoires in COVID-19. Sequencing used immunoSEQ multiplex PCR; TCRdb keeps in-frame clones, though not all of them. The data contain about 98,000 clones, around 85% of them seen just once; the ten biggest clones take up roughly 10%. Sequencing used peripheral blood. The receptor source for this set is a woman over 75 with acute or convalescent COVID-19.

The chain carries TRBV12-3 or TRBV12-4 and TRBJ1-6; 7 nucleotides agree with TRBD1. Germline trimming cut 6 bases from V and 13 bases from J; bases unmatched to any gene: 6. CDR3 length: 12 residues. CDR3 nucleotide sequence: TGTGCCAGCAGGGGGACAGTGGCGCCCCTCCACTTT. Translated, it gives CASRGTVAPLHF.

CDR3 DNA: TGTGCCAGCAGCTCTAATAATTCACCCCTCCACTTT. It specifies CASSSNNSPLHF. The chain has TRBV7-9 and TRBJ1-6, with unresolved D. The CDR3 is 12 residues long. Germline loops: CDR1 SEHNR, CDR2 FQNEAQ (reference sequence). Trimming took off 4 bases at V and 5 bases at J, with 3 bases between the two ends.

The chain employs TRBV14 and TRBJ2-3; D possibly corresponds to TRBD2 (6 bases). The CDR3 sequence is 15 residues long. CDR1 SGHDN and CDR2 FVKESK come from the germline V gene. Trimming took 4 bases from V and 0 from J, leaving 11 bases between them. In DNA form, the CDR3 reads TGTGCCAGCAGCCGGCGCGGGGATAGCACAGATACGCAGTATTTT. This codes for CASSRRGDSTDTQYF.

The chain employs TRBV12-3 or TRBV12-4 and TRBJ2-1; TRBD2 matches 8 bases. CDR3 size: 11 residues. Trimming at V came to 2 bases and at J to 16 bases, leaving 4 bases not matched to a gene. CDR3 protein: CASSLMGLEFF. CDR3 coding DNA: TGTGCCAGCAGTTTAATGGGACTAGAATTCTTC.

The chain employs TRBV5-6 and TRBJ1-1; 7 positions agree with TRBD1. V shed 0 bases, J shed 4 bases, and the junction held 9 bases outside the gene matches. The CDR3 spans 16 residues. Germline CDR1 is SGHDT and CDR2 is YYEEEE. CDR3 sequence (DNA): TGTGCCAGCAGCTTGGTTGGGAGGCAGGGGGGCACTGAAGCTTTCTTT. It codes for CASSLVGRQGGTEAFF.

The chain is built from TRBV6-5 and TRBJ2-5; maybe TRBD1 (6 bases). V gave up 2 bases and J gave up 1 base, with 11 bases separating them. Germline CDR1 and CDR2: MNHEY and SVGAGI. This CDR3 region has 15 residues. CDR3 residues: CASSYHSRGQETQYF. The CDR3 bases are TGTGCCAGCAGTTACCACTCCAGGGGCCAAGAGACCCAGTACTTC.

This clone was seen a single time. V and J are TRBV2 and TRBJ1-1, with D unclear. The CDR3 extends over 12 amino acids. V was cut by 7 bases and J by 3 bases, with 9 bases left in between. Germline-derived CDR1 and CDR2 are SNHLY and FYNNEI. CDR3 sequence (DNA): TGTGCCAGCACTCCCGTTTACACTGAAGCTTTCTTT. Encoded protein: CASTPVYTEAFF.

A few counts support this clone. The gene calls are TRBV2 and TRBJ1-5, with 10 bases matching TRBD1. CDR1 is SNHLY and CDR2 is FYNNEI in the germline V gene. The CDR3 is 14 amino acids. V dropped 7 bases and J dropped 6; count of bases not matched to a gene: 6. The CDR3 DNA reads TGTGCCAGCAACGAGGGGACAGGGGTTCAGCCCCAGCATTTT. Amino acids: CASNEGTGVQPQHF. Combining the CDR3 with reference TRBV2 and TRBJ1-5 gives the whole variable domain EPEVTQTPSHQVTQMGQEVILRCVPISNHLYFYWYRQILGQKVEFLVSFYNNEISEKSEIFDDQFSVERPDGSNFTLKIRSTKLEDSAMYFCASNEGTGVQPQHFGDGTRLSIL.

The chain is built from TRBV6-5 and TRBJ1-5, with TRBD1 as a possible D gene (6 bases). V was clipped by 8 bases and J by 3 bases, with 17 bases between them. CDR3 length equals 15 residues. Germline V gene sequence: CDR1 MNHEY, CDR2 SVGAGI. The CDR3 here is CASLPLDSHNQPQHF. CDR3 DNA: TGTGCCAGCCTGCCCCTGGACAGTCACAATCAGCCCCAGCATTTT.

This chain connects TRBV19 to TRBJ1-3, with D maybe TRBD1 (5 bases). The CDR3 totals 15 residues. The germline V gene encodes CDR1 LNHDA and CDR2 SQIVND (reference sequence). Deletions cut 3 bases from V and 0 bases from J, with 9 bases between. The CDR3 DNA sequence: TGTGCCAGTAGTATTGACAGAACCTCTGGAAACACCATATATTTT. It yields the protein CASSIDRTSGNTIYF.

The V call is TRBV13, the J call TRBJ2-5; 7 nucleotides agree with TRBD2. The germline V gene encodes CDR1 PRHDT and CDR2 FYEKMQ (reference sequence). After removal of 5 bases from V and 2 bases from J, the junction contained 8 bases not matched to a gene. This CDR3 spans 15 amino acids. CDR3 residues: CASSHGTNFQETQYF. In nucleotides, the CDR3 is TGTGCCAGCAGCCACGGGACTAATTTTCAAGAGACCCAGTACTTC. Using reference TRBV13 and TRBJ2-5 for the parts outside the CDR3, the full variable domain is AAGVIQSPRHLIKEKRETATLKCYPIPRHDTVYWYQQGPGQDPQFLISFYEKMQSDKGSIPDRFSAQQFSDYHSELNMSSLELGDSALYFCASSHGTNFQETQYFGPGTRLLVL.